This TCR beta chain was profiled in a study of T cells in localized non-small cell lung cancer. The table came from immunoSEQ multiplex PCR; TCRdb's copy has only in-frame clones and leaves some out. This table has about 37,000 clones, approximately 90% appearing once. The germline V gene has CDR1 SGHRS and CDR2 YFSETQ. Unmatched junction bases numbered 7, after V lost 3 bases and J lost 1 base. There are 15 residues in the CDR3. The receptor's source is a female donor older than 55 with stage II lung adenocarcinoma. The chain employs TRBV5-1 and TRBJ2-7; TRBD1 matches 7 bases. This material consisted of peripheral blood mononuclear cells, taken before any cancer treatment. This CDR3 is CASSSGQPNSYEQYF. The CDR3 nucleotides read TGCGCCAGCAGCTCGGGACAGCCTAATTCCTACGAGCAGTACTTC.